This T cell receptor (beta chain) was obtained from a study of cytomegalovirus exposure and HLA in healthy donors. Study-wide results and limits: Presence/absence analyses rested on an assumption that sequencing depth was roughly uniform across donors.

The table lists this clone with a few counts. Its specificity is not known. In the PCR, 60 Vbeta and 13 Jbeta primers were used. Repertoires were generated with immunoSEQ multiplex PCR, while TCRdb's copy carries only in-frame clones and drops some. The sample lists fewer than 200,000 clones; 87% were seen once. This TCR was recovered from a boy aged 2 to 10 in good health and CMV-seronegative. The sequencing sample was made of PBMCs.

CDR3 sequence reads: CASRDNSMNTEAFF. In DNA, the CDR3 is TGTGCCAGCAGGGACAACTCCATGAACACTGAAGCTTTCTTT. This chain links TRBV21-1 with TRBJ1-1; TRBD1 is taken as the D call from the table, unchecked against the DNA. TRBV21-1 is shown as a pseudogene. This CDR3 spans 14 amino acids.